The clone carrying this T cell receptor (beta chain) was found a few times. Antigen: not known. TCRdb redid the calling of the RACE reads with MiXCR, one entry per CDR3 protein. The sample includes roughly 380,000 distinct CDR3 sequences, about 5.1% seen only once; the top ten take 2.5% to 3%. The entry originates in a study of human T cells and chemical hapten exposure. Study results and caveats: Expanded TCR sets contained significantly more large CDR3 similarity clusters than controls. Every donor had alopecia, and their immune response may therefore differ from healthy people's.

Time point defined: pre-sensitization, week 0. Treatment meaning: therapeutic diphenylcyclopropenone sensitization with weekly scalp DPC. Blood was collected ahead of every patch test applied. Alopecia patients, 18 to 70 years old and DPC-suitable, served as donors. Germline CDR1 MNHNS, CDR2 SASEGT. The V end lost 1 base, the J end lost 3 bases, and 6 bases lay between the germline ends. The CDR3 loop spans 13 amino acids. The gene calls are TRBV6-1 and TRBJ1-1; D unclear. Sequences were derived from whole blood, sampled in connection with sensitization to the hapten diphenylcyclopropenone (DPC). The origin of this receptor is a woman aged 45-65 years with alopecia areata. Some clones in this sample may be carry-over from other donors' samples. The DNA of the CDR3 is TGTGCCAGCAGTGAAGGGATCCACACTGAAGCTTTCTTT. It is translated as CASSEGIHTEAFF.